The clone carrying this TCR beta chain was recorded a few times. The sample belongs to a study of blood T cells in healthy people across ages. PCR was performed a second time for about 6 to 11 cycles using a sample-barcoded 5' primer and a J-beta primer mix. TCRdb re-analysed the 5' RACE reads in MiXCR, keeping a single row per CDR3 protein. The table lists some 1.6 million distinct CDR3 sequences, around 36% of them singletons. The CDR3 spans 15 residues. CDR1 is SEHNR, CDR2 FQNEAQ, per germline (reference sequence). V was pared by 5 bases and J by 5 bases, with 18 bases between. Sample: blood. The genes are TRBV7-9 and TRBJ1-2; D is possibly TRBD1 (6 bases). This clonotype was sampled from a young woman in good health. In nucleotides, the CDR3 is TGTGCCAGCAGCCCAGGGACAATTTCAAAATATGGCTACACCTTC. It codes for CASSPGTISKYGYTF.